The clone carrying this T cell receptor beta chain was detected many times. Its antigen is still unknown. This entry comes from a study of T cells in Graves' hyperthyroidism and ophthalmopathy. Study-wide results and caveats: Blood held most thyroid clonotypes expanded above 0.001 frequency. By a 13 V-J model, ophthalmopathy was set apart from stable hyperthyroidism.

Researchers barred patients who had uncontrolled infection, other autoimmune disease, pregnancy or lactation. In making diagnoses, clinical symptoms, serum thyroxine and TRAb, thyroid ultrasound and orbital computed tomography were all used. It was RNA transcripts that yielded the amplified TCR beta CDR3 regions. HTBI primers were employed in a first-round RT-PCR of the TCR CDR3. TCRdb re-called the multiplex PCR reads through MiXCR, storing one row per CDR3 protein. The sample yields roughly 500,000 distinct CDR3 sequences, 40% to 50% seen once. The CDR3 consists of 15 residues. V lost 3 bases to trimming and J lost 2 bases; unmatched junction nucleotides: 6. Germline V gene data show CDR1 as SNHLY and CDR2 as FYNNEI.

Material for sequencing was peripheral blood or thyroid tissue (not recorded which). The rearrangement joins TRBV2 to TRBJ1-2; 7 bases match TRBD1. This clonotype was obtained from an adult woman with Graves' disease, either hyperthyroidism or ophthalmopathy (not recorded which). The CDR3 protein is CASSERQGGNYGYTF. DNA for the CDR3: TGTGCCAGCAGTGAGCGACAGGGTGGAAACTATGGCTACACCTTC.